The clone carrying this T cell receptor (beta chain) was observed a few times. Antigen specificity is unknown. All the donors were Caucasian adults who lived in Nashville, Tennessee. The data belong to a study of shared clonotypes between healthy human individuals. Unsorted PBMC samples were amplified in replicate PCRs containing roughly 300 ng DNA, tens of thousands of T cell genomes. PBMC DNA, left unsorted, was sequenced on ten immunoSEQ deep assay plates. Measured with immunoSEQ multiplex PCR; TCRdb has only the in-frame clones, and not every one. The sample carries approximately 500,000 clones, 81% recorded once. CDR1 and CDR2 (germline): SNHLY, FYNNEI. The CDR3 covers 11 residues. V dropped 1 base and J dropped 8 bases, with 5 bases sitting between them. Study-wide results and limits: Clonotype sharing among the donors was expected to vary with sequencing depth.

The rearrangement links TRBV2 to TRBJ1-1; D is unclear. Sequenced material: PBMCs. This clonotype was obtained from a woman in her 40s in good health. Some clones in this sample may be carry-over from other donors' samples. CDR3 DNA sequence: TGTGCCAGCAGTGAAGAACGAGAAGCTTTCTTT. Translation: CASSEEREAFF.